Listed below are T cell receptor beta chains from one sample, sequenced in a study of blood T cell repertoires in COVID-19. Some clones are missing from TCRdb's copy, which holds only in-frame ones; the method was immunoSEQ multiplex PCR. The table lists roughly 160,000 clones, approximately 90% of them singletons, with 0.5% to 0.6% in the top ten. Sequenced: peripheral blood. Receptors originate from a man aged 50 to 60 with acute or convalescent COVID-19. The CDR3 runs from the conserved cysteine through the conserved F or W. D genes are given only for firm matches. Part of the rows lack a size; the others show once, few, many or a class for expanded clones.

J | D | size | V | DNA | CDR3
TRBJ1-6 | . | once | TRBV10-2 | TGCGCCAGCAGTGAGTCCGCCAGATTAGGAGATTCACCCCTCCACTTT | CASSESARLGDSPLHF
TRBJ1-6 | . | . | TRBV6-5 | TGTGCCAGCATGGGGGGTTCCTATAATTCACCCCTCCACTTT | CASMGGSYNSPLHF
TRBJ2-7 | TRBD1 | . | TRBV30 | TGTGCCTGGACCCGACAGGGGTACGAGCAGTACTTC | CAWTRQGYEQYF
TRBJ1-4 | . | once | TRBV13 | TGTGCCAGCAGCACCCCGGGTCCGGAGGGGGAAAAACTGTTTTTT | CASSTPGPEGEKLFF
TRBJ2-1 | . | . | TRBV11-2 | TGTGCCAGCAGCTTAGATCGAGTACAGCAGTTCTTC | CASSLDRVQQFF
TRBJ2-7 | TRBD1 | . | TRBV27 | TGTGCCAGCAGTTTATCGGGGACAGGGGTTGCCTACGAGCAGTACTTC | CASSLSGTGVAYEQYF
TRBJ1-2 | . | . | TRBV12-5 | TGTGCTAGTGGCCCCGGCCCAGGGAGGGAAGGCTACACCTTC | CASGPGPGREGYTF
TRBJ1-2 | TRBD1 | . | TRBV30 | TGTGCCTGGAGTACACCAGGGGGGTTTTGGGGCTACACCTTC | CAWSTPGGFWGYTF
TRBJ2-5 | TRBD1 | . | TRBV3-1/TRBV3-2 | TGTGCCAGCAGCCAAAAAACAGGGGGGTTAGAGACCCAGTACTTC | CASSQKTGGLETQYF
TRBJ2-7 | TRBD2 | . | TRBV19 | TGTGCCAGTAGTGGTCTAGCGGGATGCTACGAGCAGTACTTC | CASSGLAGCYEQYF
TRBJ1-6 | TRBD1 | . | TRBV5-1 | TGCGCCAGCAGCTTGGGACAGGGATTTTCACCCCTCCACTTT | CASSLGQGFSPLHF
TRBJ2-2 | TRBD1 | . | TRBV18 | TGTGCCAGCTCATACGGGGACAGCCGGAACACCGGGGAGCTGTTTTTT | CASSYGDSRNTGELFF
TRBJ2-3 | . | once | TRBV10-2 | TGCGCCGCTCACGGGGGACCGACAGATACGCAGTATTTT | CAAHGGPTDTQYF
TRBJ2-5 | . | . | TRBV28 | TGTGCCAGCAGTTCCGGCCAAGAGACCCAGTACTTC | CASSSGQETQYF
TRBJ2-7 | TRBD2 | . | TRBV7-3 | TGTGCCAGCAGCCCCTCCTCGGGACTAGCGGTCTACGAGCAGTACTTC | CASSPSSGLAVYEQYF
TRBJ2-2 | . | . | TRBV27 | TGTGCCAGCATGTTTCAGGGGACCGGGGAGCTGTTTTTT | CASMFQGTGELFF
TRBJ1-5 | . | . | TRBV3-1/TRBV3-2 | TGTGCCAGCAGCCAGGGAGCATCTCAGCCCCAGCATTTT | CASSQGASQPQHF
TRBJ2-5 | . | . | TRBV6-5 | TGTGCCAGCAGGCTGACAGCCACTCAAGAGACCCAGTACTTC | CASRLTATQETQYF
TRBJ1-1 | TRBD1 | . | TRBV7-2 | TGTGCCAGCAGCCAGGGGGCAGGGACTGAAGCTTTCTTT | CASSQGAGTEAFF
TRBJ2-2 | . | . | TRBV28 | TGTGCCAGCAGTTTATCCCCTCCTCTAGCTGTAAACACCGGGGAGCTGTTTTTT | CASSLSPPLAVNTGELFF
TRBJ2-7 | TRBD1 | . | TRBV29-1 | TGCAGCGTCGTAATGCCAAGGGAACAGGGGGCTACCTACGAGCAGTACTTC | CSVVMPREQGATYEQYF
TRBJ1-6 | . | . | TRBV6-5 | TGTGCCAGCAGTTACTCGACGGGTTTGGGTTCACCCCTCCACTTT | CASSYSTGLGSPLHF
TRBJ1-1 | . | . | TRBV28 | TGTGCCAGCACCACTCAGGCGAACACTGAAGCTTTCTTT | CASTTQANTEAFF
TRBJ1-3 | . | once | TRBV3-1/TRBV3-2 | TGTGCCAGCAGCCGCCAGTACGGGACTGGAAACACCATATATTTT | CASSRQYGTGNTIYF
TRBJ1-2 | TRBD1 | . | TRBV5-1 | TGCGCCAGCAGGACAGGGGAACTCTATGGCTACACCTTC | CASRTGELYGYTF
TRBJ2-7 | . | . | TRBV10-1 | TGCGCCAGCAGTCCCGGAACAGGGCACGAGCAGTACTTC | CASSPGTGHEQYF
TRBJ1-4 | TRBD1 | . | TRBV7-9 | TGTGCCAGCAGCTTAGCCTCAGGGGGCCATGAAAAACTGTTTTTT | CASSLASGGHEKLFF
TRBJ2-3 | TRBD1 | . | TRBV27 | TGTGCCACTACCCCGGGGGACAGGACAGATACGCAGTATTTT | CATTPGDRTDTQYF
TRBJ2-3 | . | . | TRBV7-8 | TGTGCCAGCAGACAACAGGGTACGGTCACAGATACGCAGTATTTT | CASRQQGTVTDTQYF
TRBJ1-4 | TRBD1 | once | TRBV5-1 | TGCGCCAGCAGCTTCGGACAGGGGGCAAAAGAAAAACTGTTTTTT | CASSFGQGAKEKLFF
TRBJ2-7 | . | . | TRBV10-3 | TGTGCCATCAGTGAGTCGGCGGGGTACGAGCAGTACTTC | CAISESAGYEQYF
TRBJ2-1 | TRBD2 | . | TRBV27 | TGTGCCAGCAGTTCCCCGCGGACTAGCGGGAGTGGTGAGCAGTTCTTC | CASSSPRTSGSGEQFF
TRBJ1-6 | . | . | TRBV10-2 | TGCGCCAGCAGCCCCCAGGTGAATTCACCCCTCCACTTT | CASSPQVNSPLHF
TRBJ1-5 | . | . | TRBV2 | TGTGCCAGCAGTGAAGACATGAGGACACCTAGCAATCAGCCCCAGCATTTT | CASSEDMRTPSNQPQHF
TRBJ2-7 | . | . | TRBV18 | TGTGCCAGCTCAGTTCAGACACCGAACTACGAGCAGTACTTC | CASSVQTPNYEQYF
TRBJ2-7 | . | once | TRBV5-1 | TGCGCCAGCAGCTTAGGGGATAACTACGAGCAGTACTTC | CASSLGDNYEQYF
TRBJ1-3 | TRBD1 | . | TRBV7-2 | TGTGCCAGCAGCTTATGGGGGACAGGGCCCGGAAACACCATATATTTT | CASSLWGTGPGNTIYF
TRBJ1-5 | . | . | TRBV28 | TGTGCCAGCAGTTTTCGCTTAGGGGCTCTCAATCAGCCCCAGCATTTT | CASSFRLGALNQPQHF
TRBJ1-2 | . | . | TRBV19 | TGTGCCAGTAGTATTACAGAACTCGCCTATGGCTACACCTTC | CASSITELAYGYTF
TRBJ2-7 | TRBD2 | . | TRBV3-1/TRBV3-2 | TGTGCCAGCAGCCAAGGGACTAGCGCCTACGAGCAGTACTTC | CASSQGTSAYEQYF
TRBJ2-7 | . | once | TRBV3-1/TRBV3-2 | TGTGCCAGCAGCCAAGTCTCGGCTAGCCGCGAGCAGTACTTC | CASSQVSASREQYF
TRBJ2-3 | . | . | TRBV6-5 | TGTGCCAGCAGTTACCAGGCTAGCCGGGGAGATACGCAGTATTTT | CASSYQASRGDTQYF
TRBJ1-2 | . | . | TRBV7-8 | TGTGCCAGCAGCCGTTCCTCGGGAGCAGAGAACTATGGCTACACCTTC | CASSRSSGAENYGYTF
TRBJ1-1 | . | . | TRBV6-2/TRBV6-3 | TGTGCCAGCAGTTATGGAGGATATGGTGGCACTGAAGCTTTCTTT | CASSYGGYGGTEAFF
TRBJ2-3 | TRBD1 | . | TRBV4-1 | TGCGCCAGCAGCCTTCGACAGGGCCCGAACCCAGATACGCAGTATTTT | CASSLRQGPNPDTQYF
TRBJ1-2 | TRBD1 | . | TRBV5-6 | TGTGCCAGCAGCTTGGGACAGGGGGTATCCTATGGCTACACCTTC | CASSLGQGVSYGYTF
TRBJ2-5 | TRBD1 | . | TRBV7-8 | TGTGCCAGCAGCGCAACCGGGACAGGGCAAGAGACCCAGTACTTC | CASSATGTGQETQYF